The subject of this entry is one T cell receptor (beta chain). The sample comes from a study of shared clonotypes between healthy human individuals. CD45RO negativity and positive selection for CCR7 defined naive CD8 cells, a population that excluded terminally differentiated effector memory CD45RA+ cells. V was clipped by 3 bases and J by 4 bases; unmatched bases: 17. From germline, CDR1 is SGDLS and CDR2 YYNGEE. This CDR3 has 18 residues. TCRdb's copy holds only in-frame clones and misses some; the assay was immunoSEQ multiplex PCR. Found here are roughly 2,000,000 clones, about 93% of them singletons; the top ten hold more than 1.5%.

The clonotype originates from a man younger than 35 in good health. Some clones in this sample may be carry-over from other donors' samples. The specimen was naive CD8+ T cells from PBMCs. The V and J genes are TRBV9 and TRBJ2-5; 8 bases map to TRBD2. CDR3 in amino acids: CASSDLRSGSGGRETQYF. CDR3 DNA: TGTGCCAGCAGCGACCTTAGAAGCGGGAGCGGTGGTAGAGAGACCCAGTACTTC.